The clone carrying this T cell receptor (beta chain) was seen only a few times. This sample was included in a study of blood T cell repertoires in COVID-19. V lost 6 bases and J lost 2; bases outside the gene matches: 6. This CDR3 has 15 residues. Germline V CDR1 and CDR2: LNHDA, SQIVND (reference sequence). Clones were read by immunoSEQ multiplex PCR, and TCRdb kept only the in-frame ones, dropping some. The sample lists over 250,000 clones; 88% were seen once. The rearrangement uses TRBV19 and TRBJ2-1; TRBD2 matches 8 bases. This receptor was taken from a woman between 50 and 59 years old who had recovered from COVID-19. The specimen sequenced was PBMCs or T cells enriched from blood (not recorded which). The chain's CDR3 is CASSRTSGAYNEQFF. In DNA form, the CDR3 reads TGTGCCAGTAGCAGAACTAGCGGAGCCTACAATGAGCAGTTCTTC.